This is a list of T cell receptor beta chains from one sample in a study of molecular identifiers for immune sequencing clone quantification. Each CDR3 protein is one row after TCRdb ran MiXCR on the PCR reads. The sample has over 600,000 distinct CDR3 sequences; 20% are singletons. The sequencing sample was made of naive CD8+ T cells from blood, with Jurkat cell RNA spiked in. The receptor set was obtained from a human donor in good health. Some libraries in this study had Jurkat cell RNA spiked in. CDR3s include the opening cysteine and the closing phenylalanine or tryptophan. Each record gives: V gene, J gene, clone size, D gene, CDR3 DNA, CDR3 protein. The D gene is left open where the match is weak. Clone size is given for some rows only: seen once, a few or many times, or a class if the clone is expanded.

TRBV4-2	TRBJ1-6	-	-	TGTGCCAGCAGCCAAGATCGAGGGAGTTTTATTGTCAGCTCACCCCTCCACTTT	CASSQDRGSFIVSSPLHF
TRBV5-6	TRBJ2-5	many	-	TGTGCCAGCAGCTTGGTCGTGCCCGGGACCCAGTACTTC	CASSLVVPGTQYF
TRBV6-2/TRBV6-3	TRBJ2-1	many	-	TGTGCCAGCAGTTTATGGGACCCCTACAATGAGCAGTTCTTC	CASSLWDPYNEQFF
TRBV7-9	TRBJ2-1	-	TRBD2	TGTGCCAGCAGCTTGGTGCGGACTAGCGGTTACAATGAGCAGTTCTTC	CASSLVRTSGYNEQFF
TRBV19	TRBJ1-6	-	-	TGTGCCAGTAGCGCCTCGGTAGCCTCACCCCTCCACTTT	CASSASVASPLHF
TRBV6-2/TRBV6-3	TRBJ2-5	many	TRBD1	TGTGCCAGCAGCACCACCGTTGGACAGGGGATCCAAGAGACCCAGTACTTC	CASSTTVGQGIQETQYF
TRBV30	TRBJ2-1	-	-	TGTGCCTGGAGTGTAATTAGCCACAATGAGCAGTTCTTC	CAWSVISHNEQFF
TRBV27	TRBJ2-3	few	TRBD1	TGTGCCAGCAGTTATCTAGGGACAGGGAGCACAGATACGCAGTATTTT	CASSYLGTGSTDTQYF
TRBV24-1	TRBJ2-2	-	TRBD1	TGTGCCACCTCGGGACAGGGGGCGCCGAACACCGGGGAGCTGTTTTTT	CATSGQGAPNTGELFF
TRBV28	TRBJ2-7	many	-	TGTGCCAGCAGTTCCCCTATCACCCTTTTCTCGGGGGAGCAGTACTTC	CASSSPITLFSGEQYF
TRBV27	TRBJ2-7	many	TRBD1	TGTGCCAGCAGTTTATTAGGACAGGGGGTTCGCGAGCAGTACTTC	CASSLLGQGVREQYF
TRBV7-2	TRBJ2-3	many	-	TGTGCCAGCAGCTTAGCTAGCGTCAAGAGTACGGATACGCAGTATTTT	CASSLASVKSTDTQYF
TRBV5-6	TRBJ2-7	few	TRBD1	TGTGCCAGCAGCCTAGGGACAGGATTGATGATCTACGAGCAGTACTTC	CASSLGTGLMIYEQYF
TRBV4-2	TRBJ1-2	few	TRBD1	TGTGCCAGCAGCCAACCCTGGACAGGGGGATTGGGCTACACCTTC	CASSQPWTGGLGYTF
TRBV4-1	TRBJ2-3	-	TRBD1	TGCGCCAGCAGCCAAGGGTGGACAGGGGGCGATGATACGCAGTATTTT	CASSQGWTGGDDTQYF
TRBV6-2/TRBV6-3	TRBJ1-1	many	-	TGTGCCAGCACCGGACGCGGGTACACTGAAGCTTTCTTT	CASTGRGYTEAFF
TRBV7-2	TRBJ1-5	many	TRBD1	TGTGCCAGCAGCTTAGTTGTAAGGGGGCGGAAGTGTCAGCCCCAGCATTTT	CASSLVVRGRKCQPQHF
TRBV12-3/TRBV12-4	TRBJ1-1	-	-	TGTGCCAGCAATACCATGGGGGGGGAAGCTTTCTTT	CASNTMGGEAFF
TRBV20-1	TRBJ2-3	many	-	TGCAGTGCTAGTGACCGGGACACCACAGATACGCAGTATTTT	CSASDRDTTDTQYF
TRBV4-3	TRBJ2-1	many	-	TGCGCCAGCAGCCAAACCAGGGGCAGCTACAATGAGCAGTTCTTC	CASSQTRGSYNEQFF
TRBV3-1	TRBJ1-1	many	TRBD1	TGTGCCAGCAGCACCCGGGACAGGAGAAGAATGAACACTGAAGCTTTCTTT	CASSTRDRRRMNTEAFF
TRBV6-9	TRBJ2-7	many	-	TGTGCCCGAAGACGTCTTACCTACGAGCAGTACTTC	CARRRLTYEQYF
TRBV4-1	TRBJ2-3	few	TRBD2	TGCGCCAGCAGCCAAGCCTCGGGGGGGGCAGATACGCAGTATTTT	CASSQASGGADTQYF
TRBV19	TRBJ1-1	many	-	TGTGCCAGTAGTTTACAAGGTGGGGACACTGAAGCTTTCTTT	CASSLQGGDTEAFF
TRBV19	TRBJ2-2	-	-	TGTGCCAGTAGTTCCACGCCCGGGGAGCTGTTTTTT	CASSSTPGELFF
TRBV20-1	TRBJ1-3	many	-	TGCAGTGCTAGAGATCGAGGACATGCAAACACCATATATTTT	CSARDRGHANTIYF
TRBV11-2	TRBJ1-2	-	TRBD1	TGTGCCAGCAGCTACTACTCGGACAGGGACCATGGCTACACCTTC	CASSYYSDRDHGYTF
TRBV7-9	TRBJ2-2	many	-	TGTGCCAGCAGCTTTGGGACGGGGGCCCTCACCACCGGGGAGCTGTTTTTT	CASSFGTGALTTGELFF
TRBV3-1	TRBJ2-3	-	TRBD2	TGTGCCAGCAGCCAAGAGCGGGGGGGTTCCACAGATACGCAGTATTTT	CASSQERGGSTDTQYF
TRBV14	TRBJ1-2	many	-	TGTGCCAGCAGCCAGAATGGGGCCAGCCGTTATGGCTACACCTTC	CASSQNGASRYGYTF
TRBV27	TRBJ1-1	many	TRBD1	TGTGCCGTCAGGGGGGACACTGAAGCTTTCTTT	CAVRGDTEAFF
TRBV9	TRBJ2-5	-	-	TGTGCCAGCAGCGTAGGTAGGGGCCGAAACCAAGAGACCCAGTACTTC	CASSVGRGRNQETQYF
TRBV5-6	TRBJ2-3	-	-	TGTGCCAGCAGCCTAGGGGCTGACACTTACACAGATACGCAGTATTTT	CASSLGADTYTDTQYF
TRBV19	TRBJ2-7	-	TRBD2	TGTGCCAGTAGTATATTCAGGTCGACTAGCGGGCTCTCCTACGAGCAGTACTTC	CASSIFRSTSGLSYEQYF
TRBV10-3	TRBJ2-7	-	-	TGTGCCATCAGTGGTTCCATAATCGGTTCCTCCTACGGGCAGTACTTC	CAISGSIIGSSYGQYF
TRBV6-5	TRBJ1-1	few	-	TGTGCCAGCAGCTGGAGGGGGGTTAACACTGAAGCTTTCTTT	CASSWRGVNTEAFF
TRBV5-1	TRBJ2-7	-	-	TGCGCCAGCAGGTTTGGCCCCGGGGGTGAGGTTTGGATATACGAGCAGTACTTC	CASRFGPGGEVWIYEQYF
TRBV10-3	TRBJ2-1	-	-	TGTGCCATCAGTGGGGGTGGTGGCGGCAATGAGCAGTTCTTC	CAISGGGGGNEQFF
TRBV13	TRBJ2-1	many	TRBD2	TGTGCCAGCAGCTTACCCCCGGGACTAGCGGGGGACAATGAGCAGTTCTTC	CASSLPPGLAGDNEQFF
TRBV13	TRBJ2-3	many	TRBD2	TGTGCCAGCAGCTTAAGCCAGGCTAGCGGGAGGTTTACGCAGTATTTT	CASSLSQASGRFTQYF
TRBV27	TRBJ2-7	few	TRBD1	TGTGCCAGCAGCTATTCGCCGACAGGGGTAACCTACGAGCAGTACTTC	CASSYSPTGVTYEQYF
TRBV20-1	TRBJ2-3	many	TRBD2	TGCAGTGCTAGGAATCTAGCGGACTTGGATTGGACGCAGTATTTT	CSARNLADLDWTQYF
TRBV7-2	TRBJ1-5	many	TRBD1	TGTGCCAGCAGCCCCATGGGGACAGGGCTTTTCTATAGCAATCAGCCCCAGCATTTT	CASSPMGTGLFYSNQPQHF
TRBV7-2	TRBJ2-5	many	-	TGTGCCAGCAGCTTAGTTTCGGGGCATTACCAAGAGACCCAGTACTTC	CASSLVSGHYQETQYF
TRBV12-3/TRBV12-4	TRBJ2-1	many	-	TGTGCCAGCAAGATAGCGCCCTTCGGGGTGAATGAGCAGTTCTTC	CASKIAPFGVNEQFF
TRBV6-2/TRBV6-3	TRBJ2-7	many	TRBD1	TGTGCCACCGGACAGGGGGACTACGAGCAGTACTTC	CATGQGDYEQYF
TRBV18	TRBJ2-7	-	-	TGTGCCAGCTCACCAAAACCAGGGGTATTTTACGAGCAGTACTTC	CASSPKPGVFYEQYF
TRBV4-3	TRBJ2-2	many	-	TGCGCCAGCAGCCAAGATCAGGGATACGGGGAGCTGTTTTTT	CASSQDQGYGELFF
TRBV19	TRBJ2-3	few	-	TGTGCCAGTAGTATAAGTGGGGAACCCACAGATACGCAGTTTTTT	CASSISGEPTDTQFF
TRBV20-1	TRBJ2-1	few	-	TGCAGTGCTAGGTCTACGGGGCTAGAATCCTACAATGAGCAGTTCTTC	CSARSTGLESYNEQFF
TRBV4-3	TRBJ2-7	many	-	TGCGCCAGCAGCCAAGTTTCAGGAGTTCGCGAGCAGTACTTC	CASSQVSGVREQYF
TRBV7-9	TRBJ1-1	many	-	TGTGCCAGCAGTCCCCCGGGCATGGGGAGCACTGAAGCTTTCTTT	CASSPPGMGSTEAFF